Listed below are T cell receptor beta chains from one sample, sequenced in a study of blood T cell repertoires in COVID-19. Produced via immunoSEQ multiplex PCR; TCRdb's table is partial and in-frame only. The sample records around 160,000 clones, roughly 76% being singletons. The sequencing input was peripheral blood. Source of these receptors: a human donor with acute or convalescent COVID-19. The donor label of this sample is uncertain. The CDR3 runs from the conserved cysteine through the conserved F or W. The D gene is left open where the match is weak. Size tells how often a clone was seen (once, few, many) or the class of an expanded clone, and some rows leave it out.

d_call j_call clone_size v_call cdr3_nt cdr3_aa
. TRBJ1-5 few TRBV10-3 TGTGCCATCAGTGAGAAGGGGGTTAGCAATCAGCCCCAGCATTTT CAISEKGVSNQPQHF
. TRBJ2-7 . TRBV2 TGTGCCAGCAACGCGCAGGTTTCCTACGAGCAGTACTTC CASNAQVSYEQYF
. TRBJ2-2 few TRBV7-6 TGTGCCAGCAGCCCGACAAGCAGGGCCGCGAACACCGGGGAGCTGTTTTTT CASSPTSRAANTGELFF
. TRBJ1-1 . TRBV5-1 TGCGCCAGCAGCTTGGAGGCGGGCCTGAACACTGAAGCTTTCTTT CASSLEAGLNTEAFF
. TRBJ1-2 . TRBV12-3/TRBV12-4 TGTGCCAGCAGCCCACAGGACTATGGCTACACCTTC CASSPQDYGYTF
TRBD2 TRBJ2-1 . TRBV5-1 TGCGCCAGCAGCCTCCTAGCGGGGGCGTACAATGAGCAGTTCTTC CASSLLAGAYNEQFF
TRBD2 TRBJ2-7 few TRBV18 TGTGCCAGCTCACCGGGGGGGGGAAGCTACGAGCAGTACTTC CASSPGGGSYEQYF
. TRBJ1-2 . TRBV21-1 TGTGCCAGCAGCACGGGACAGGGGGGCTATGGCTACACCTTC CASSTGQGGYGYTF
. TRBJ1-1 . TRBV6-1 TGTGCCAGCAGTGAGGAGAGACAAGCTTTCTTT CASSEERQAFF
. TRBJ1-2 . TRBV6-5 TGTGCCAGCAGTACAGGGTCGGACTATGGCTACACCTTC CASSTGSDYGYTF
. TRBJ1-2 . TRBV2 TGTGCCAGTCTCACCCGGGGGAACTATGGCTACACCTTC CASLTRGNYGYTF
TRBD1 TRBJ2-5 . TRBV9 TGTGCCAGCAGCGTTAAAACAGGGGGAGGCCAAGAGACCCAGTACTTC CASSVKTGGGQETQYF
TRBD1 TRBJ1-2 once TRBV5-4 TGTGCCAGCAGCTTGCGACGGGACAGCACCTTAAACTATGGCTACACCTTC CASSLRRDSTLNYGYTF
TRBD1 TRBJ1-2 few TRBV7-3 TGTGCCAGCAGCCCTACCGGGACAGGGTACTATGGCTACACCTTC CASSPTGTGYYGYTF
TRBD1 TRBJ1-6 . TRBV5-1 TGCGCCAGCAGCTTTGGGACAGGGGGGTCACCCCTCCACTTT CASSFGTGGSPLHF
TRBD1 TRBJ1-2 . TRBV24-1 TGTGCCACCAGTGATTCCAGGGGGAAGGGCTATGGCTACACCTTC CATSDSRGKGYGYTF
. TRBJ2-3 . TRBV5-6 TGTGCCAGCAGCTTGACCATCCAAGAGGGCACAGATACGCAGTATTTT CASSLTIQEGTDTQYF
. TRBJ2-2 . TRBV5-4 TGTGCCAGCAGCTTGGGGCAGGGAACCGGGGAGCTGTTTTTT CASSLGQGTGELFF
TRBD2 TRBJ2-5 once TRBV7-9 TGTGCCAGCAGCCGAGCGGGGGGCCATCAAGAGACCCAGTACTTC CASSRAGGHQETQYF
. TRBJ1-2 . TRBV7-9 TGTGCCAGCAGAGGGGGAACGACATTTAACTATGGCTACACCTTC CASRGGTTFNYGYTF
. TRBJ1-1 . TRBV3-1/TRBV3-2 TGTGCCAGCAGCTACGGGCGATACGAGGGCACTGAAGCTTTCTTT CASSYGRYEGTEAFF
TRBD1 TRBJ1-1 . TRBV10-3 TGTGCCACCGGGACAGCCACTGAAGCTTTCTTT CATGTATEAFF
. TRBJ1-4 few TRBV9 TGTGCCAGCGGAGTTAATGAAAAACTGTTTTTT CASGVNEKLFF
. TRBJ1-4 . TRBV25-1 TGTGCCAGCAGTGTTCCCGAGGGGACTGCCCATAATGAAAAACTGTTTTTT CASSVPEGTAHNEKLFF
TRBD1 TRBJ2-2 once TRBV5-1 TGCGCCAGCAGCTCATCCGGGACAGGAAACACCGGGGAGCTGTTTTTT CASSSSGTGNTGELFF
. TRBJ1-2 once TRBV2 TGTGCCAGCAGCTTGGACACACCGGGGGATGGCTACACCTTC CASSLDTPGDGYTF
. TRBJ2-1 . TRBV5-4 TGTGCCAGCAGCCGTATTCACAATGAGCAGTTCTTC CASSRIHNEQFF
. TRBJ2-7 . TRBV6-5 TGTGCCAGCAGTTATAGTGAGGCAGGAGGTGGGCAGTACTTC CASSYSEAGGGQYF
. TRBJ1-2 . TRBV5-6 TGTGCCAGCAGCTTGGTAAGGGGTGGCTATGGCTACACCTTC CASSLVRGGYGYTF
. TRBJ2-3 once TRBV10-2 TGCGCCAGCACAAGCACAGATACGCAGTATTTT CASTSTDTQYF
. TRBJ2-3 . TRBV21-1 TGTGCCAGCAGCAAATCGGGGGTCCAGGGCGATGGTGCTGAGGAAGATACGCAGTATTTT CASSKSGVQGDGAEEDTQYF
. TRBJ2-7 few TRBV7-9 TGTGCCAGCAGCTCACAGGGGGGGTCCTACGAGCAGTACTTC CASSSQGGSYEQYF
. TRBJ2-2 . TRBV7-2 TGTGCCAGCGGAGACAGAGCGAACACCGGGGAGCTGTTTTTT CASGDRANTGELFF
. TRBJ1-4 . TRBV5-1 TGCGCCAGCAGCTTGGCACCCAGGGAGGGTGAAAAACTGTTTTTT CASSLAPREGEKLFF
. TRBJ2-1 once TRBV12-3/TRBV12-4 TGTGCCAGCAGTTTATCGGGGAATGAGCAGTTCTTC CASSLSGNEQFF
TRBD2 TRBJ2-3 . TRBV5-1 TGCGCCAGCAGCTTGGAAGCGGGGGGACCCACAGATACGCAGTATTTT CASSLEAGGPTDTQYF
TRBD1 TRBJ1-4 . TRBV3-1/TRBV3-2 TGTGCCAGCAGCGGGACAGGGCTCGAAAAACTGTTTTTT CASSGTGLEKLFF
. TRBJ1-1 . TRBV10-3 TGTGCCATCAGATTGGACAGAGGGACTGAAGCTTTCTTT CAIRLDRGTEAFF
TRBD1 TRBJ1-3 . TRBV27 TGTGCCAGCAGTGAACAGGGGGCGGCTGGAAACACCATATATTTT CASSEQGAAGNTIYF
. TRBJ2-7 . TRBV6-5 TGTGCCAGCAGTCCGGGTGCATACGAGCAGTACTTC CASSPGAYEQYF
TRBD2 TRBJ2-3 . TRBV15 TGTGCCACCAGCCTTCGGACTAGCGGGGGTACAGATACGCAGTATTTT CATSLRTSGGTDTQYF
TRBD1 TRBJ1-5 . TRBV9 TGTGCCAGCAGCCGCGGGACAGGGGGCAATCAGCCCCAGCATTTT CASSRGTGGNQPQHF
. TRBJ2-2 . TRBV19 TGTGCCAGTACTATAGGGGAGGTGACCGGGGAGCTGTTTTTT CASTIGEVTGELFF
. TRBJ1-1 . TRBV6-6 TGTGCCAGCAGTCTTACAGTGAACACTGAAGCTTTCTTT CASSLTVNTEAFF
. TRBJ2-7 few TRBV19 TGTGCCAGTAGTATTTCTCCCCTTGGAGGGAGCTCCTACGAGCAGTACTTC CASSISPLGGSSYEQYF
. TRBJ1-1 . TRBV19 TGTGCCAGTAGTACCCCCCAATGGGTGGGCATAACTGAAGCTTTCTTT CASSTPQWVGITEAFF
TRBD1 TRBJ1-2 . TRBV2 TGTGCCAGCAGTGAGTCCGGGACAGCCTTTTACTACACCTTC CASSESGTAFYYTF
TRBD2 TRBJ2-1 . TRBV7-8 TGTGCCAGCAGCTTAGGTAGCGGGGTGTTTGGGAATGAGCAGTTCTTC CASSLGSGVFGNEQFF
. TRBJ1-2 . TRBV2 TGTGCCAGCAGTGATGCCGGGACATATGGCTACACCTTC CASSDAGTYGYTF
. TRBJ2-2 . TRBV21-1 TGTGCCAGCAGCCCTCGGACTAGCGTAAAGACCGGGGAGCTGTTTTTT CASSPRTSVKTGELFF
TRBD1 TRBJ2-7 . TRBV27 TGTGCCAGCAGTCCCCTTGGGACAGGGGATTACGAGCAGTACTTC CASSPLGTGDYEQYF
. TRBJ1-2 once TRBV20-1 TGCAGTGCTACCCCACACCCGTTCCACACCTTC CSATPHPFHTF
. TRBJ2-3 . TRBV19 TGTGCCAGTAGTAACCGGGACTTCGGAGCGGATACGCAGTATTTT CASSNRDFGADTQYF
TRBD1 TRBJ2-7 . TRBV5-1 TGCGCCAGCAGCTCCGGGGACAGGTCCTCCTACGAGCAGTACTTC CASSSGDRSSYEQYF
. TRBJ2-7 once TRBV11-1 TGTGCCAGCAGCCTTCGGACTATCTCCTACGAGCAGTACTTC CASSLRTISYEQYF